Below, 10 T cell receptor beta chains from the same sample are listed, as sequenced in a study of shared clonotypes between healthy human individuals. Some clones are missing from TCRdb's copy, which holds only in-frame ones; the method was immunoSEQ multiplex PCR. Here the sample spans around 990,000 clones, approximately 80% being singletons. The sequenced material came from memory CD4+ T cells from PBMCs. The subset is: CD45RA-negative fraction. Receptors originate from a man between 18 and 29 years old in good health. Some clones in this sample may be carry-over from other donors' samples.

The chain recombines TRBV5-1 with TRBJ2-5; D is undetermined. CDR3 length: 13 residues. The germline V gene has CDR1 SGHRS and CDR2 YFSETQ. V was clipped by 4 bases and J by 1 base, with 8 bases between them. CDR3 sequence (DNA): TGCGCCAGCAGCGCCAACTTCCAAGAGACCCAGTACTTC. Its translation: CASSANFQETQYF.

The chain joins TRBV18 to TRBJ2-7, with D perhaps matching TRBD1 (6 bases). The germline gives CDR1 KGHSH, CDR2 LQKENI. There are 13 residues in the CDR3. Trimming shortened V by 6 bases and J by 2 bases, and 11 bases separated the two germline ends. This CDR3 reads CASSMGQTYEQYF. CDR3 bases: TGTGCCAGCTCTATGGGACAAACCTACGAGCAGTACTTC.

Written as DNA, the CDR3 is TGTGCCAGTAGTTTAGGCCCGCTACAGGGCGTGAACACTGAAGCTTTCTTT. Translation: CASSLGPLQGVNTEAFF. This chain joins TRBV19 and TRBJ1-1; weak D call: TRBD1 (6 bases). Germline CDR1 and CDR2: LNHDA and SQIVND (reference sequence). This CDR3 region has 17 residues. Between the trimmed V and J ends, which lost 5 bases and 0 bases, there was a span of 19 bases.

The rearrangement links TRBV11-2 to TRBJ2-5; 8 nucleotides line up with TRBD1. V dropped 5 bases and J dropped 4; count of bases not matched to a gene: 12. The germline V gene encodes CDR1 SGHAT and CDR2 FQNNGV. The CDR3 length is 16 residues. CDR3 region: CASSPTVQGVSETQYF. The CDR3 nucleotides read TGTGCCAGCAGCCCCACCGTACAGGGGGTCTCAGAGACCCAGTACTTC.

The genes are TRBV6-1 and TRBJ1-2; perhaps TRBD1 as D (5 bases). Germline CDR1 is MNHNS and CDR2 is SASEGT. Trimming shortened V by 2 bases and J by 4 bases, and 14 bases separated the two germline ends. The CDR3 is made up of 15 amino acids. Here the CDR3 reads CASSEKGRVGYGYTF. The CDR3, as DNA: TGTGCCAGCAGTGAAAAGGGGCGCGTAGGCTATGGCTACACCTTC.

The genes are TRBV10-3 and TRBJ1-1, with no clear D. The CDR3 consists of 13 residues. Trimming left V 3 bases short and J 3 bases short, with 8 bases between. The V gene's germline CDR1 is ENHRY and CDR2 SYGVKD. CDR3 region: CAISDLEDTEAFF. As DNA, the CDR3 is TGTGCCATCAGTGACCTTGAGGACACTGAAGCTTTCTTT.

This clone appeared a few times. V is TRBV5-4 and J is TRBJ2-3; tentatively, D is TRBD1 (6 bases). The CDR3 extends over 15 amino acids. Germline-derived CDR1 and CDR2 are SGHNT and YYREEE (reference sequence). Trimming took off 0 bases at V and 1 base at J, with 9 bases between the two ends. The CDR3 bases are TGTGCCAGCAGCTTGGTACAGGGTGGCACAGATACGCAGTATTTT. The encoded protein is CASSLVQGGTDTQYF.

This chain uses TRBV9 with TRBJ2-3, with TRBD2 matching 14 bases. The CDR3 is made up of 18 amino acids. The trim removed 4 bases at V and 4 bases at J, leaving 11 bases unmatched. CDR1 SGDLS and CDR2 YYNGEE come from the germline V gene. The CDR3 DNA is TGTGCCAGCAGCACCGGAGGACTAGCGGGAGGCTTGGCAGATACGCAGTATTTT. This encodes CASSTGGLAGGLADTQYF.

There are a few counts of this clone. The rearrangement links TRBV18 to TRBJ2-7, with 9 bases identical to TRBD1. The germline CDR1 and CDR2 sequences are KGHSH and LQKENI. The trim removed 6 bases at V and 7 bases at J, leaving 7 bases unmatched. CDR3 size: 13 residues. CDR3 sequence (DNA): TGTGCCAGCTCGCAAACCGGGACAGGGGAGCAGTACTTC. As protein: CASSQTGTGEQYF. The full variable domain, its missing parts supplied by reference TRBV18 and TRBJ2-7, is NAGVMQNPRHLVRRRGQEARLRCSPMKGHSHVYWYRQLPEEGLKFMVYLQKENIIDESGMPKERFSAEFPKEGPSILRIQQVVRGDSAAYFCASSQTGTGEQYFGPGTRLTVT.

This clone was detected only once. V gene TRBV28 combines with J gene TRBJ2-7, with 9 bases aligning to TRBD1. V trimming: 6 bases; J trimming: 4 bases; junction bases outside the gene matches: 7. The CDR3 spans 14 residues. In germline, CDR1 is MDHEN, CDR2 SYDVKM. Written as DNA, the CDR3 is TGTGCCAGCAGCGAACGGGACAGGGATTACGAGCAGTACTTC. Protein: CASSERDRDYEQYF.